This TCR beta chain was documented in a study of T cell responses to AZD1222 COVID-19 vaccine. Across the study: Doses given second, at about 4 or about 12 weeks, were pooled.

The V and J ends lost 4 bases and 1 base, in that order; junction bases with no gene match: 1. CDR3 size: 14 residues. Germline assignment: CDR1 LGHNA and CDR2 YNFKEQ. The data were produced by immunoSEQ multiplex PCR, yet TCRdb's version contains in-frame clones alone and is incomplete. The sample carries 100,000 or so clones, around 76% recorded once. With respect to this clone: Its antigen is still unknown.

Overall study findings and caveats: A reported finding is that nearly half of spike-specific TCRs target unmutated variant regions. At baseline, just 6 or 7 AZD1222 recipients tested seropositive.

This specimen consisted of peripheral blood, obtained on day 0 of AZD1222 vaccination. The source is an adult in good health. The chain has TRBV4-2 and TRBJ1-1, with 9 bases fitting TRBD1. The CDR3 here is CASSRDRENTEAFF. CDR3 DNA: TGTGCCAGCAGCCGGGACAGGGAGAACACTGAAGCTTTCTTT.